The 22 T cell receptor beta chains in this list originate from one sample, sequenced in a study of T cells in Graves' hyperthyroidism and ophthalmopathy. Amplified TCR beta CDR3 regions came from RNA transcripts. The TCR CDR3 first-round RT-PCR relied on the HTBI primer set. TCRdb re-derived calls from the multiplex PCR reads in MiXCR, one entry per CDR3 protein. This sample has hundreds of thousands of distinct CDR3 sequences, with approximately 16% found just once. The sequenced material came from blood. These receptors came from a woman between 40 and 50 years old with Graves' ophthalmopathy.

This rearrangement joins TRBV20-1 to TRBJ1-6; 7 bases line up with TRBD1. From germline, CDR1 is DFQATT and CDR2 SNEGSKA (reference sequence). The ends lost 6 bases at V and 6 bases at J; junction bases unmatched: 5. The CDR3 spans 13 residues. The CDR3 sequence: CSADGTANSPLHF. The CDR3 DNA sequence: TGCAGTGCCGACGGGACAGCTAATTCACCCCTCCACTTT.

This chain uses TRBV7-9 with TRBJ1-6, with D unresolved. CDR1 is SEHNR, CDR2 FQNEAQ, per germline (reference sequence). The CDR3 totals 12 residues. V lost 4 bases and J lost 8, with 6 bases in between. CDR3 in DNA: TGTGCCAGCAGCTCGTCCGATTCACCCCTCCACTTT. This codes for CASSSSDSPLHF.

The chain employs TRBV30 and TRBJ2-1, with D possibly being TRBD2 (7 bases). V was cut by 2 bases and J by 2 bases, with 13 bases left in between. This CDR3 spans 15 amino acids. Germline V CDR1 and CDR2: GTSNPN, SVGIG (reference sequence). DNA for the CDR3: TGTGCCTGGAGTAGGGGGGGGGGGACCTACAATGAGCAGTTCTTC. Amino acid sequence: CAWSRGGGTYNEQFF.

This clonotype was recorded many times. The chain uses TRBV20-1 and TRBJ2-7, with D tentatively TRBD1 (5 bases). CDR3 size: 13 residues. V was shortened by 1 base and J by 3 bases, with 10 bases between the two germline ends. Germline loops: CDR1 DFQATT, CDR2 SNEGSKA (reference sequence). CDR3 nucleotides: TGCAGTGCTAGAGGGGGCGGCTTCTACGAGCAGTACTTC. Its translation is CSARGGGFYEQYF.

V and J are TRBV7-9 and TRBJ2-2, with 7 bases that match TRBD1. Germline trimming cut 5 bases from V and 6 bases from J; bases unmatched to any gene: 6. Germline values: CDR1 SEHNR, CDR2 FQNEAQ (reference sequence). CDR3 size: 14 residues. The CDR3 coding sequence is TGTGCCAGCAGCGTGCCCACAGGGGCCGGGGAGCTGTTTTTT. Its translation is CASSVPTGAGELFF. Supplemented by reference TRBV7-9 and TRBJ2-2, the full variable domain reads DTGVSQNPRHKITKRGQNVTFRCDPISEHNRLYWYRQTLGQGPEFLTYFQNEAQLEKSRLLSDRFSAERPKGSFSTLEIQRTEQGDSAMYLCASSVPTGAGELFFGEGSRLTVL.

This clonotype was counted at least ten times. The chain joins TRBV2 to TRBJ1-5; 9 positions agree with TRBD1. Losses at the gene ends were 4 bases for V and 5 bases for J; bases not matched to a gene: 15. CDR1 and CDR2 from the germline V gene are SNHLY and FYNNEI. The length of the CDR3 is 18 residues. CDR3 in amino acids: CASSAKGQGPPDDQPQHF. CDR3 bases: TGTGCCAGCAGTGCCAAGGGACAGGGTCCCCCAGACGATCAGCCCCAGCATTTT.

This clonotype has just a few counts. J is TRBJ2-1 and V is TRBV6-2 or TRBV6-3, with D possibly called TRBD1 or TRBD2 (7 bases each). Per germline, CDR1 MNHEY and CDR2 SVGEGT. Trimming pared 0 bases from V and 0 bases from J, leaving 18 bases between. The CDR3 extends over 19 amino acids. The CDR3, as DNA: TGTGCCAGCAGTTACTCGGGAGGGGGCAACCCGAGCTCCTACAATGAGCAGTTCTTC. The encoded protein is CASSYSGGGNPSSYNEQFF.

In its sample, this clonotype was seen many times. The rearrangement links TRBV5-1 to TRBJ1-1; 7 nucleotides align to TRBD1. The V and J ends lost 0 bases and 7 bases, in that order; junction bases with no gene match: 6. This CDR3 spans 14 amino acids. CDR1 and CDR2 from the germline V gene are SGHRS and YFSETQ. CDR3: CASSLAGQASEAFF. The CDR3 DNA reads as TGCGCCAGCAGCTTGGCAGGACAGGCCAGTGAAGCTTTCTTT.

The chain recombines TRBV6-2 or TRBV6-3 with TRBJ1-5; D is uncertain. This CDR3 region has 16 residues. The V end was cut by 0 bases, the J end by 4 bases, with 13 bases between. In germline, CDR1 is MNHEY, CDR2 SVGEGT. CDR3 DNA: TGTGCCAGCAGTTACTCGAGGGCGAAAGAGAATCAGCCCCAGCATTTT. Translation: CASSYSRAKENQPQHF.

This clonotype came up many times. This chain links TRBV5-1 with TRBJ1-1; no reliable D call. V lost 5 bases, J lost 0 bases, and 11 bases lay in between. The CDR3 sequence is 14 residues long. In germline, CDR1 is SGHRS, CDR2 YFSETQ. The DNA for the CDR3 is TGCGCCAGCAGTATGTGGGTAATGAACACTGAAGCTTTCTTT. It translates to CASSMWVMNTEAFF.

As regards this clonotype: At one of its ends the junction is not consistent with the germline gene, which may arise from a read error. This rearrangement joins TRBV11-2 to TRBJ1-6; 7 bases align to TRBD1. Germline values: CDR1 SGHAT, CDR2 FQNNGV. The CDR3 totals 17 residues. In DNA, the CDR3 is TGTGCCAACAGCCCCTATAGGGGGACAGAGAATAATTCACCCCTCCACTTT. Amino acid sequence: CANSPYRGTENNSPLHF.

This clonotype was detected ten times or more. V usage is TRBV4-1 and J usage is TRBJ2-7; 11 bases agree with TRBD1. CDR1 and CDR2 from the germline V gene are MGHRA and YSYEKL. The CDR3 is 15 residues long. Trimming removed 0 bases from V and 8 bases from J; junction bases left unmatched: 6. Here the CDR3 reads CASSQDGTGGEKQYF. As DNA, the CDR3 is TGCGCCAGCAGCCAAGATGGGACAGGGGGAGAAAAGCAGTACTTC.

The gene calls are TRBV28 and TRBJ2-1; 9 positions agree with TRBD2. V was clipped by 5 bases and J by 8 bases; unmatched bases: 10. Per the germline V gene, CDR1 is MDHEN and CDR2 is SYDVKM. The CDR3 runs 15 residues. Here the CDR3 reads CASSTSAGGPDEQFF. The CDR3 nucleotides read TGTGCCAGCAGTACCTCGGCGGGGGGGCCGGATGAGCAGTTCTTC. Using reference TRBV28 and TRBJ2-1 for the parts outside the CDR3, the full variable domain is DVKVTQSSRYLVKRTGEKVFLECVQDMDHENMFWYRQDPGLGLRLIYFSYDVKMKEKGDIPEGYSVSREKKERFSLILESASTNQTSMYLCASSTSAGGPDEQFFGPGTRLTVL.

This clonotype came up many times. The J gene is TRBJ2-1, the V gene TRBV2, with D perhaps TRBD2 (5 bases). This CDR3 spans 15 amino acids. V lost 7 bases and J 5 bases, leaving 18 bases between the germline ends. Germline CDR1 and CDR2: SNHLY and FYNNEI. The CDR3 here is CASTPGRTPDNEQFF. The CDR3 DNA reads as TGTGCCAGCACTCCGGGAAGAACCCCCGACAATGAGCAGTTCTTC.

This clonotype was counted ten times or more. The junction shows a germline mismatch at one end, possibly a read error. The chain has TRBV12-3 or TRBV12-4 and TRBJ1-1; 9 bases fit TRBD1. The CDR3 loop spans 15 amino acids. This chain's CDR3 is CASSIHRGRNPEAFF. CDR3 coding DNA: TGTGCCAGCAGTATCCACAGGGGGCGGAACCCTGAAGCTTTCTTT.

The table lists this clonotype with many counts. The V call is TRBV12-3 or TRBV12-4, the J call TRBJ2-7; no definite D call. The CDR3 loop spans 15 amino acids. V dropped 8 bases and J dropped 2 bases, with 19 bases sitting between them. CDR3 in amino acids: CASQAGPGITYEQYF. CDR3 coding DNA: TGTGCCAGCCAGGCTGGGCCCGGAATAACCTACGAGCAGTACTTC.

Ten or more counts support this clonotype. This chain connects TRBV28 to TRBJ1-1; D is perhaps TRBD1 (5 bases). Germline V gene sequence: CDR1 MDHEN, CDR2 SYDVKM. The CDR3 sequence is 14 residues long. The V gene lost 4 bases and the J gene lost 4 bases, with 13 bases spanning the gap. The CDR3 DNA follows: TGTGCCAGCAGTTCCCTGCCCGGGGGCACTGAAGCTTTCTTT. Translating gives CASSSLPGGTEAFF.

This clonotype was counted many times. J is TRBJ2-3 and V is TRBV6-1; 11 nucleotides agree with TRBD1. There are 16 residues in the CDR3. Germline trimming cut 5 bases from V and 3 bases from J; bases unmatched to any gene: 7. Per the germline V gene, CDR1 is MNHNS and CDR2 is SASEGT. Here the CDR3 DNA reads TGTGCCAGCAGTAACCCTCGGGACAGGGGGACAGATACGCAGTATTTT. The encoded protein is CASSNPRDRGTDTQYF.

The sample holds a few counts of this clonotype. The chain carries TRBV6-2 or TRBV6-3 and TRBJ2-7, with 8 bases fitting TRBD1. The CDR3 is 13 residues long. Trimming removed 7 bases from V and 7 bases from J; junction bases left unmatched: 9. In germline, CDR1 is MNHEY, CDR2 SVGEGT. The CDR3, as DNA: TGTGCCAGCACCGGACAGGGTTGGCAAGAGCAGTACTTC. Translation gives CASTGQGWQEQYF.

The chain uses TRBV7-9 and TRBJ2-4; 8 bases agree with TRBD2. Looked up from germline, CDR1 is SEHNR and CDR2 is FQNEAQ (reference sequence). There are 16 residues in the CDR3. The V gene end was trimmed by 6 bases and the J gene end by 2 bases; junction bases not matched to a gene: 9. This CDR3 is CASSSRGGETKNIQYF. CDR3 coding DNA: TGTGCCAGCAGTTCCCGGGGGGGCGAAACCAAAAACATTCAGTACTTC.

The chain has TRBV9 and TRBJ2-5; D unresolved. In germline, CDR1 is SGDLS, CDR2 YYNGEE. Trimming took 4 bases from V and 5 from J, leaving 12 bases between them. The CDR3 contains 13 residues. The CDR3 sequence is CASSLTPWETQYF. CDR3 nucleotide sequence: TGTGCCAGCAGCCTTACCCCATGGGAGACCCAGTACTTC.

This clonotype was detected ten times or more. CDR3 DNA sequence: TGTGCCAGCAGCCAAGCCGGGACTAGCCTCAACTCCTACAATGAGCAGTTCTTC. Translation: CASSQAGTSLNSYNEQFF. This chain uses TRBV3-1 with TRBJ2-1, with 9 bases aligning to TRBD2. Losses at the gene ends were 1 base for V and 0 bases for J; bases not matched to a gene: 7. This CDR3 comprises 18 residues. In germline, CDR1 is LGHDT, CDR2 YNNKEL (reference sequence).